Given below is one TCR beta chain in context. The data derive from a study of shared clonotypes between healthy human individuals. The protocol was immunoSEQ multiplex PCR, while the TCRdb copy is restricted to in-frame clones and leaves out a portion. Of about a million clones detected, roughly 80% appear once; the ten largest clones hold about 0.89%. Input material: memory CD4+ T cells from PBMCs. Subset indicated: CD45RA-negative fraction. This receptor was taken from a man aged 18-30 years in good health. Some clones in this sample may be carry-over from other donors' samples.

The chain's CDR3 is CASSFRGEQYF. The DNA of the CDR3 is TGTGCCAGCAGTTTTCGAGGCGAGCAGTACTTC. J is TRBJ2-7 and V is TRBV28; D not resolved. V was pared by 3 bases and J by 6 bases, with 6 bases between. This CDR3 is built from 11 residues. Per germline, CDR1 MDHEN and CDR2 SYDVKM.